This T cell receptor beta chain was documented in a study of T cell changes during pregnancy in multiple sclerosis. The CDR3 runs to 14 residues. Germline values: CDR1 LNHDA, CDR2 SQIVND (reference sequence). V shed 5 bases and J shed 6 bases, with 16 bases lying between them. Repertoires were generated with immunoSEQ multiplex PCR, while TCRdb's copy carries only in-frame clones and drops some. This table holds 60,000 to 75,000 clones, roughly nine tenths found once. The chain links TRBV19 to TRBJ1-2, with D perhaps TRBD1 (5 bases). The sample here was peripheral blood, taken before pregnancy. The TCR sequence derives from a female donor with multiple sclerosis, enrolled in a pregnancy study. Here the CDR3 DNA reads TGTGCCAGTAGTCCGAATGGGGCTGTTGATGGCTACACCTTC. It codes for CASSPNGAVDGYTF.